Each of the 4 T cell receptor beta chains below was sequenced from the same sample in a study of T cells expressing NK-cell markers. TCRdb re-called the 5' RACE reads; every CDR3 protein appears as one record, without DNA. This sample's table has about 390,000 distinct CDR3 sequences. Sequencing was carried out using blood T cells: a sorted CD56 or NKG2C T cell subset, CD4+ or CD8+ T cells, or bulk PBMC T cells (not recorded which). Receptors were obtained from a woman aged 45-59 years in good health.

The chain employs TRBV2 and TRBJ1-1. Germline V lookup: CDR1 SNHLY, CDR2 FYNNEI. The CDR3 has 14 amino acids. This chain's CDR3 is CASKAFTSGTEAFF.

The rearrangement uses TRBV4-1 and TRBJ1-5; TCRdb's D call, TRBD1, is unchecked because there is no DNA. CDR3 length: 16 residues. Germline V lookup: CDR1 MGHRA, CDR2 YSYEKL. The CDR3 loop is CASSQVSGWGGQPQHF.

The chain links TRBV7-9 to TRBJ2-1; TCRdb lists TRBD2, though no DNA is available to test this call. CDR3 length: 19 amino acids. Germline CDR1 and CDR2: SEHNR and FQNEAQ (reference sequence). The CDR3 region is CASRDTRLAGEGPYNEQFF. The complete variable domain, with remaining parts taken from reference TRBV7-9 and TRBJ2-1, reads DTGVSQNPRHKITKRGQNVTFRCDPISEHNRLYWYRQTLGQGPEFLTYFQNEAQLEKSRLLSDRFSAERPKGSFSTLEIQRTEQGDSAMYLCASRDTRLAGEGPYNEQFFGPGTRLTVL.

V usage is TRBV30 and J usage is TRBJ2-1. This CDR3 comprises 14 residues. Germline V gene lookup returns CDR1 GTSNPN and CDR2 SVGIG (reference sequence). CDR3 region: CAWSGVSSYNEQFF.